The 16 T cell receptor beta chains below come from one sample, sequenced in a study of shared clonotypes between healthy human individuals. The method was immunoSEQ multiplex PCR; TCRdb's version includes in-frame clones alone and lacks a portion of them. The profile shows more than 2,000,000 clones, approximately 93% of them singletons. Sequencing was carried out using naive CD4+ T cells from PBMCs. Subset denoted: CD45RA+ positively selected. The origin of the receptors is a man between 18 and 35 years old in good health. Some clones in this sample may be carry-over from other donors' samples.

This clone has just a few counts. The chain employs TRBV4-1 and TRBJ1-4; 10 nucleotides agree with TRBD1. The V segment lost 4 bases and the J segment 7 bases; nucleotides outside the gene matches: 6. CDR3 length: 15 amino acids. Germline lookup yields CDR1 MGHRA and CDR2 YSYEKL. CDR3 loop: CASSPPGQGSEKLFF. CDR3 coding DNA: TGCGCCAGCAGCCCCCCGGGACAGGGGAGTGAAAAACTGTTTTTT.

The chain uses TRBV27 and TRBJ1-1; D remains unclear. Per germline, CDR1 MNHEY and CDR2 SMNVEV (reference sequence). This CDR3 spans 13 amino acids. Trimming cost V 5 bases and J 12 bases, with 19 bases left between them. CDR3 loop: CASSGNKTPSPFF. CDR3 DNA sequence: TGTGCCAGCAGTGGGAATAAGACCCCTAGTCCTTTCTTT.

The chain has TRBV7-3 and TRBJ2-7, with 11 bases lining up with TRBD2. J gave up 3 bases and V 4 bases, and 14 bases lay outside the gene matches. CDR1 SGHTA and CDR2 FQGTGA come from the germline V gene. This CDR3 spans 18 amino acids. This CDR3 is CASSSQPTISGGGYEQYF. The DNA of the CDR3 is TGTGCCAGCAGCTCCCAACCCACGATTAGCGGGGGGGGCTACGAGCAGTACTTC.

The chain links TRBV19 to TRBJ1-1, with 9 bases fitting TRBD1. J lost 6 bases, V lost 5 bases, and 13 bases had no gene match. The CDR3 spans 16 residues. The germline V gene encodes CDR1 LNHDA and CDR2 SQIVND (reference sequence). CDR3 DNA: TGTGCCAGTAGTCTTCAAGGGGGACAGGGAAGCCCTGAAGCTTTCTTT. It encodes CASSLQGGQGSPEAFF.

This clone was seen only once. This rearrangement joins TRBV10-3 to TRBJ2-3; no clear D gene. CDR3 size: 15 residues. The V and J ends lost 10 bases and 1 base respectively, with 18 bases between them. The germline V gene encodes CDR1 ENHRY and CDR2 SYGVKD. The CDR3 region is CATTLGGERTDTQYF. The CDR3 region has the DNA TGTGCCACCACCCTGGGCGGAGAACGCACAGATACGCAGTATTTT.

The CDR3 bases are TGTGCCAGCTCACCGGGGCCGGTACAGCCCCAGCATTTT. Its protein product is CASSPGPVQPQHF. The chain employs TRBV18 and TRBJ1-5, with D maybe TRBD1 (5 bases). Per germline, CDR1 KGHSH and CDR2 LQKENI. CDR3 length: 13 residues. Trimming removed 3 bases from V and 7 bases from J, with 10 bases in between.

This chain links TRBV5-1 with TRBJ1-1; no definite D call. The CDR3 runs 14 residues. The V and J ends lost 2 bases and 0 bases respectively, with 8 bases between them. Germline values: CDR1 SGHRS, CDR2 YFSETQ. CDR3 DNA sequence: TGCGCCAGCAGCTTTCTAGACATGAACACTGAAGCTTTCTTT. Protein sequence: CASSFLDMNTEAFF.

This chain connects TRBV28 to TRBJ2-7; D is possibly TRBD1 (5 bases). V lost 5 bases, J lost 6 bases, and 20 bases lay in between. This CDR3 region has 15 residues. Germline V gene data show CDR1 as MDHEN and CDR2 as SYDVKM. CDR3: CASSRTPRLGLEQYF. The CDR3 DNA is TGTGCCAGCAGTAGGACCCCTCGGTTGGGGCTCGAGCAGTACTTC.

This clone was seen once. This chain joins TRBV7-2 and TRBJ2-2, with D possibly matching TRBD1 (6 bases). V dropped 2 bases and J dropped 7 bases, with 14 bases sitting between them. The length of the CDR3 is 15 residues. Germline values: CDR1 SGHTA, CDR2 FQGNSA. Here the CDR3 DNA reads TGTGCCAGCAGCTTATTACAGGGTCGGAACGGGGAGCTGTTTTTT. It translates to CASSLLQGRNGELFF.

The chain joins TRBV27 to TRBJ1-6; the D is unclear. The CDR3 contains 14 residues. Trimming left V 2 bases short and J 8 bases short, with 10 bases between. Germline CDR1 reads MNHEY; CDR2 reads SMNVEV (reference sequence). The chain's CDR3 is CASSLHGSDSPLHF. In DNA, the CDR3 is TGTGCCAGCAGTTTACACGGCAGTGATTCACCCCTCCACTTT.

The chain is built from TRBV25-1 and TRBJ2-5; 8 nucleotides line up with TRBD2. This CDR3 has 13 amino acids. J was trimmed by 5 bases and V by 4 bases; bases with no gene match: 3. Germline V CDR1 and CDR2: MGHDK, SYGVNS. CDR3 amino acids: CASSAAGVETQYF. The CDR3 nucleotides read TGTGCCAGCAGTGCAGCGGGAGTGGAGACCCAGTACTTC.

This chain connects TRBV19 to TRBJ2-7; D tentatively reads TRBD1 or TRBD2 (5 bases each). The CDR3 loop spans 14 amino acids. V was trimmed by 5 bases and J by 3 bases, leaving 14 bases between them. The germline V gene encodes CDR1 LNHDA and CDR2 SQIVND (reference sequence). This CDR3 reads CASSREGTGYEQYF. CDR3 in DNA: TGTGCCAGTAGTCGAGAGGGGACCGGCTACGAGCAGTACTTC.

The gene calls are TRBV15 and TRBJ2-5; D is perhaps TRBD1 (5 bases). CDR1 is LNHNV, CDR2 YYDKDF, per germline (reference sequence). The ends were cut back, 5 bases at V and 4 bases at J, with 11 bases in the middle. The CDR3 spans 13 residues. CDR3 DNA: TGTGCCACCAGCCAAGGGGTGGCAGAGACCCAGTACTTC. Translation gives CATSQGVAETQYF.

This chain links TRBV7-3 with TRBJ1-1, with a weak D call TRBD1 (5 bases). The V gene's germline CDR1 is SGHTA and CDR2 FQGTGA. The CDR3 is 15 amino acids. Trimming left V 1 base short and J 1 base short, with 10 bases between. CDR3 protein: CASSLNWGENTEAFF. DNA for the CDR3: TGTGCCAGCAGCTTAAACTGGGGGGAGAACACTGAAGCTTTCTTT.

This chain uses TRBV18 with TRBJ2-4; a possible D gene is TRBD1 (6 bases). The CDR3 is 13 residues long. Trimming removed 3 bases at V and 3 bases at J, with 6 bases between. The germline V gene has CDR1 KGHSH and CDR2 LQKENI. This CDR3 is CASSPDSKNIQYF. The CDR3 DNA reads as TGTGCCAGCTCACCGGACAGCAAAAACATTCAGTACTTC.

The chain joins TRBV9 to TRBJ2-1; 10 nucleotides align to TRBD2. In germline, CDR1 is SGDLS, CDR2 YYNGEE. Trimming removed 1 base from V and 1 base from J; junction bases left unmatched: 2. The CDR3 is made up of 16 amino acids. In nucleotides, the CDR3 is TGTGCCAGCAGCGTAACTAGCGGGGCTTCCTACAATGAGCAGTTCTTC. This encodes CASSVTSGASYNEQFF.